Following are 11 T cell receptor beta chains from one sample sequenced in a study of cytomegalovirus exposure and HLA in healthy donors. The PCR contained 60 Vbeta and 13 Jbeta primers. Profiled with immunoSEQ multiplex PCR; TCRdb holds only in-frame clones, not every one. The sample comprises about 150,000 clones, 60% to 85% of which are singletons, and 5.5% to 7.5% rests with the top ten. The sample taken for sequencing was PBMCs. These receptors all come from a woman aged 40 to 50 in good health and CMV-seropositive.

The chain combines TRBV27 with TRBJ2-7, with D perhaps TRBD2 (7 bases). Trimming left V 2 bases short and J 3 bases short, with 11 bases between. The CDR3 spans 14 residues. Germline assignment: CDR1 MNHEY and CDR2 SMNVEV (reference sequence). The CDR3 DNA follows: TGTGCCAGCAGTTTAACGGGGGGCCACTACGAGCAGTACTTC. Residues: CASSLTGGHYEQYF.

The rearrangement uses TRBV7-9 and TRBJ1-2; no firm D call. This CDR3 is built from 14 residues. Deletions cut 7 bases from V and 4 bases from J, with 16 bases between. Germline CDR1 is SEHNR and CDR2 is FQNEAQ (reference sequence). The CDR3 loop is CASTDLGGVYGYTF. The CDR3, as DNA: TGTGCCAGCACCGACCTAGGCGGGGTCTATGGCTACACCTTC. The full variable domain, with the rest looked up from reference TRBV7-9 and TRBJ1-2, is DTGVSQNPRHKITKRGQNVTFRCDPISEHNRLYWYRQTLGQGPEFLTYFQNEAQLEKSRLLSDRFSAERPKGSFSTLEIQRTEQGDSAMYLCASTDLGGVYGYTFGSGTRLTVV.

The chain links TRBV13 to TRBJ1-5, with D uncertain. The CDR3 loop spans 13 amino acids. Per germline, CDR1 PRHDT and CDR2 FYEKMQ (reference sequence). The V gene lost 5 bases and the J gene lost 7 bases, with 12 bases spanning the gap. The DNA of the CDR3 is TGTGCCAGCAGCCTCGGCGGAAGCCAGCCCCAGCATTTT. It is translated as CASSLGGSQPQHF.

The chain joins TRBV6-1 to TRBJ1-1; 8 nucleotides match TRBD1. CDR1 is MNHNS, CDR2 SASEGT, per germline. This CDR3 contains 12 residues. V shed 7 bases, J shed 7 bases, and the junction held 5 bases outside the gene matches. This CDR3 is CASTWDRIEAFF. As DNA, the CDR3 is TGTGCCAGCACCTGGGACAGGATTGAAGCTTTCTTT.

The chain uses TRBV10-3 and TRBJ1-3; a weak D match, TRBD1 (5 bases). Germline V gives CDR1 ENHRY, CDR2 SYGVKD. The V end was cut by 2 bases, the J end by 8 bases, with 10 bases between. The CDR3 loop spans 13 amino acids. CDR3 loop: CAISEQGKHTIYF. Here the CDR3 DNA reads TGTGCCATCAGTGAGCAGGGTAAACACACCATATATTTT.

This chain uses TRBV29-1 with TRBJ2-5; D perhaps matches TRBD2 (6 bases). Germline V gene sequence: CDR1 SQVTM, CDR2 ANQGSEA. Deletions cut 7 bases from V and 1 base from J, with 13 bases between. The CDR3 runs to 13 residues. The chain's CDR3 is CSAGRPRQETQYF. CDR3 coding DNA: TGCAGCGCCGGGAGACCACGCCAAGAGACCCAGTACTTC.

This chain joins TRBV5-5 and TRBJ1-2; possibly TRBD1 for D (6 bases). Per the germline V gene, CDR1 is SGHKS and CDR2 is YYEKEE (reference sequence). CDR3 length: 15 amino acids. Deletions cut 0 bases from V and 4 bases from J, with 13 bases between. Written as DNA, the CDR3 is TGTGCCAGCAGCTTGGAACAGGGCCCGATCTATGGCTACACCTTC. Its protein product is CASSLEQGPIYGYTF.

The chain employs TRBV7-8 and TRBJ2-7; D might be TRBD1 (5 bases). Germline assignment: CDR1 SGHVS and CDR2 FQNEAQ. V was pared by 3 bases and J by 0 bases, with 21 bases between. The CDR3 sequence is 18 residues long. Here the CDR3 DNA reads TGTGCCAGCAGCTTGGGTACGGGTTTCGACAGAAACTCCTACGAGCAGTACTTC. This encodes CASSLGTGFDRNSYEQYF. Together with reference TRBV7-8 and TRBJ2-7, the CDR3 gives the full variable domain: GAGVSQSPRYKVAKRGQDVALRCDPISGHVSLFWYQQALGQGPEFLTYFQNEAQLDKSGLPSDRFFAERPEGSVSTLKIQRTQQEDSAVYLCASSLGTGFDRNSYEQYFGPGTRLTVT.

The V and J genes are TRBV5-1 and TRBJ1-2, with D unresolved. CDR1 and CDR2 (germline): SGHRS, YFSETQ. The CDR3 contains 13 residues. Trimming shortened V by 0 bases and J by 7 bases, and 10 bases separated the two germline ends. As DNA, the CDR3 is TGCGCCAGCAGCTTGGCTGTTGGGCTTGGCTACACCTTC. It is translated as CASSLAVGLGYTF.

The CDR3 region is CASSTGGTTEAFF. DNA for the CDR3: TGTGCCAGTAGTACCGGAGGAACCACTGAAGCTTTCTTT. This rearrangement joins TRBV19 to TRBJ1-1, with D hard to call. Looked up from germline, CDR1 is LNHDA and CDR2 is SQIVND (reference sequence). Trimming removed 4 bases at V and 4 bases at J, with 10 bases between. The CDR3 has 13 residues.

V is TRBV29-1 and J is TRBJ2-3; no definite D call. The CDR3 is 16 amino acids. In germline, CDR1 is SQVTM, CDR2 ANQGSEA. Trimming shortened V by 5 bases and J by 2 bases, and 20 bases separated the two germline ends. The CDR3 sequence: CSVPSESVSYTDTQYF. CDR3 nucleotide sequence: TGCAGCGTTCCTTCCGAGAGTGTTTCTTACACAGATACGCAGTATTTT.